These T cell receptor beta chains were read from a single sample in a study of shared T cell receptors in the human thymus. Measured with immunoSEQ multiplex PCR; TCRdb has only the in-frame clones, and not every one. The data hold 540,000 or so clones, with around 78% observed a single time. This same sample was also taken into another study, of human thymus T cells.

The source material was thymocytes. Receptors were obtained from a boy under two years old with a congenital heart defect. Each CDR3 is given with its conserved first and last residue. A D gene is named only where the DNA matches it firmly. Size values are once, few and many counts, or a class for expanded clones, and some rows have none.

clone size,V gene,D gene,J gene,CDR3 protein,CDR3 DNA
.,TRBV11-3,.,TRBJ2-7,CASSVDWAGEQYF,TGTGCCAGCAGCGTAGACTGGGCGGGGGAGCAGTACTTC
.,TRBV11-3,.,TRBJ2-1,CASSLDLGLPDNEQFF,TGTGCCAGCAGCTTAGATCTTGGTCTACCGGACAATGAGCAGTTCTTC
.,TRBV27,.,TRBJ1-4,CASSSQGTNEKLFF,TGTGCCAGCAGTTCGCAGGGAACTAATGAAAAACTGTTTTTT
.,TRBV5-3,TRBD2,TRBJ2-1,CARSPSSSGYGYNEQFF,TGTGCCAGAAGCCCTTCTTCTAGCGGCTACGGATACAATGAGCAGTTCTTC
few,TRBV13,TRBD1,TRBJ2-1,CASSFGTATYNEQFF,TGTGCCAGCAGCTTTGGGACAGCGACTTACAATGAGCAGTTCTTC
few,TRBV7-9,TRBD2,TRBJ2-1,CASSSRLAGHEQFF,TGTGCCAGCAGCTCGCGACTAGCGGGTCATGAGCAGTTCTTC
few,TRBV27,TRBD1,TRBJ2-6,CATSLWTGVRGANVLTF,TGTGCCACCAGTTTATGGACAGGGGTTCGCGGGGCCAACGTCCTGACTTTC
once,TRBV2,TRBD2,TRBJ2-7,CASIAGGPNEQYF,TGTGCCAGCATAGCGGGAGGGCCAAACGAGCAGTACTTC
.,TRBV14,TRBD1,TRBJ2-2,CASSHRQGATNTGELFF,TGTGCCAGCAGCCACCGACAGGGGGCCACGAACACCGGGGAGCTGTTTTTT
.,TRBV6-1,TRBD1,TRBJ1-2,CASSEARTGYRHGYTF,TGTGCCAGCAGTGAAGCGCGGACAGGTTACAGGCATGGCTACACCTTC
.,TRBV14,TRBD1,TRBJ2-7,CASSQDPFRGTYEQYF,TGTGCCAGCAGCCAAGATCCCTTCAGGGGGACCTACGAGCAGTACTTC
.,TRBV10-3,TRBD2,TRBJ2-7,CAISEPTSPTYEQYF,TGTGCCATCAGTGAGCCGACTAGCCCAACCTACGAGCAGTACTTC
.,TRBV27,.,TRBJ2-1,CASSFGSLALRDEQFF,TGTGCCAGCAGTTTCGGTAGTCTAGCCCTAAGGGATGAGCAGTTCTTC
once,TRBV19,TRBD2,TRBJ2-5,CASRLAGAPRETQYF,TGTGCCAGCAGACTAGCGGGAGCCCCACGGGAGACCCAGTACTTC
once,TRBV28,.,TRBJ1-1,CATGFEAFF,TGTGCCACAGGGTTTGAAGCTTTCTTT
.,TRBV7-9,.,TRBJ1-2,CASSLSSRGYTF,TGTGCCAGCAGCTTGAGTTCGAGGGGCTACACCTTC
.,TRBV30,.,TRBJ2-2,CAWAGLPNTGELFF,TGTGCCTGGGCGGGACTCCCTAACACCGGGGAGCTGTTTTTT
few,TRBV5-4,TRBD1,TRBJ1-6,CASSLETGSGNSPLHF,TGTGCCAGCAGCTTAGAGACAGGGTCGGGCAATTCACCCCTCCACTTT
.,TRBV13,.,TRBJ2-2,CASSLGADKSPTGELFF,TGTGCCAGCAGCTTAGGGGCCGACAAGTCTCCGACCGGGGAGCTGTTTTTT
.,TRBV29-1,TRBD2,TRBJ2-1,CSVLGLGRDEQFF,TGCAGCGTTTTGGGACTAGGGAGGGATGAGCAGTTCTTC
few,TRBV4-3,TRBD1,TRBJ2-7,CASSRSEDRGFHEQYF,TGCGCCAGCAGCCGATCTGAGGACAGGGGGTTCCACGAGCAGTACTTC
.,TRBV9,TRBD2,TRBJ2-1,CASSVELAGIGEQFF,TGTGCCAGCAGCGTAGAACTAGCGGGAATTGGCGAGCAGTTCTTC
few,TRBV19,TRBD1,TRBJ1-2,CASSNPGQANYGYTF,TGTGCCAGTAGTAACCCGGGACAGGCTAACTATGGCTACACCTTC
.,TRBV7-2,.,TRBJ2-7,CASSLVEPSSYEQYF,TGTGCCAGCAGCTTAGTGGAACCTAGCTCCTACGAGCAGTACTTC
.,TRBV30,TRBD2,TRBJ2-7,CAWSRGAGGYEQYF,TGTGCCTGGAGTCGGGGAGCGGGGGGATACGAGCAGTACTTC
.,TRBV30,TRBD1,TRBJ1-2,CAWSEGAPYGYTF,TGTGCCTGGAGTGAGGGGGCTCCCTATGGCTACACCTTC
.,TRBV21-1,.,TRBJ1-4,CASSQAGGNEKLFF,TGTGCCAGCAGCCAGGCAGGGGGCAATGAAAAACTGTTTTTT
.,TRBV5-4,.,TRBJ2-2,CASSLAGDTGELFF,TGTGCCAGCAGCTTGGCGGGGGACACCGGGGAGCTGTTTTTT
.,TRBV6-5,.,TRBJ2-7,CASSYGLQPYEQYF,TGTGCCAGCAGTTACGGTTTACAGCCCTACGAGCAGTACTTC
.,TRBV28,TRBD2,TRBJ2-7,CASRLTPGARTGLAGLYEQYF,TGTGCCAGCAGACTTACCCCAGGGGCCCGAACTGGACTAGCGGGCTTATACGAGCAGTACTTC
.,TRBV30,.,TRBJ2-7,CAWSVLNEQYF,TGTGCCTGGAGTGTGTTAAACGAGCAGTACTTC
.,TRBV28,.,TRBJ2-6,CASRRGRADVLTF,TGTGCCAGCAGGCGGGGCAGGGCAGACGTCCTGACTTTC
.,TRBV18,TRBD2,TRBJ2-7,CASSPGSLTSGRYTYEQYF,TGTGCCAGCTCACCGGGGAGTTTGACTAGCGGGAGGTACACCTACGAGCAGTACTTC
.,TRBV4-3,.,TRBJ2-7,CASSQNRRDYEQYF,TGCGCCAGCAGCCAAAATCGGCGGGACTACGAGCAGTACTTC
.,TRBV4-3,TRBD2,TRBJ2-1,CASSQGSSELALYNEQFF,TGCGCCAGCAGCCAAGGGTCGTCGGAACTAGCGCTTTACAATGAGCAGTTCTTC
.,TRBV4-3,.,TRBJ2-1,CASSQGGLFLYNEQFF,TGCGCCAGCAGCCAAGGGGGCCTTTTTCTTTACAATGAGCAGTTCTTC
.,TRBV18,TRBD2,TRBJ2-7,CASSQSQWTSGRTYEQYF,TGTGCCAGCTCACAGAGCCAATGGACTAGCGGGAGGACCTACGAGCAGTACTTC
.,TRBV30,.,TRBJ2-7,CAGGQHYEQYF,TGTGCCGGTGGGCAGCACTACGAGCAGTACTTC
once,TRBV5-5,TRBD1,TRBJ2-3,CASSLGQGPNSTDTQYF,TGTGCCAGCAGCTTGGGACAGGGCCCGAACTCCACAGATACGCAGTATTTT
few,TRBV7-9,.,TRBJ1-1,CGGGEGTEAFF,TGTGGAGGAGGGGAGGGGACTGAAGCTTTCTTT
.,TRBV11-2,TRBD2,TRBJ2-3,CASREGLAGLAWANTQYF,TGTGCCAGCAGGGAAGGACTAGCGGGCCTTGCGTGGGCGAATACGCAGTATTTT
few,TRBV5-4,TRBD2,TRBJ2-7,CASSLASGYEQYF,TGTGCCAGCAGCTTGGCTAGCGGGTACGAGCAGTACTTC
.,TRBV5-1,TRBD1,TRBJ1-2,CASSLVRRVQGKRDGYTF,TGCGCCAGCAGCTTGGTTAGGCGGGTACAGGGGAAAAGGGATGGCTACACCTTC
.,TRBV2,TRBD2,TRBJ2-3,CASLGGASGRRNSTDTQYF,TGTGCCAGCCTGGGGGGGGCTAGCGGGAGGAGAAATAGCACAGATACGCAGTATTTT
once,TRBV19,.,TRBJ2-1,CASSIVGAIVHNEQFF,TGTGCCAGTAGTATAGTGGGAGCGATTGTTCACAATGAGCAGTTCTTC
.,TRBV4-3,TRBD1,TRBJ2-7,CASSQDKLGRGRNEQYF,TGCGCCAGCAGCCAAGATAAGTTGGGCAGGGGGCGGAACGAGCAGTACTTC
once,TRBV4-3,TRBD2,TRBJ2-7,CASSQDKSGRPPYEQYF,TGCGCCAGCAGCCAAGATAAAAGCGGGAGGCCCCCTTACGAGCAGTACTTC
.,TRBV2,.,TRBJ1-5,CASSESGGAWPQHF,TGTGCCAGCAGTGAGAGCGGGGGCGCGTGGCCCCAGCATTTT
.,TRBV4-1,.,TRBJ1-5,CASSLQGPVQGYGNQPQHF,TGCGCCAGCAGCCTTCAGGGACCCGTACAGGGATACGGCAATCAGCCCCAGCATTTT
.,TRBV5-6,TRBD2,TRBJ2-1,CASMSPIASGPYNEQFF,TGTGCCAGCATGTCTCCCATTGCTAGCGGACCGTACAATGAGCAGTTCTTC
few,TRBV4-3,TRBD1,TRBJ2-6,CASSQDPTGLVVGANVLTF,TGCGCCAGCAGCCAAGATCCGACAGGGTTGGTTGTTGGGGCCAACGTCCTGACTTTC
.,TRBV6-5,.,TRBJ2-7,CASRTTYEQYF,TGTGCCAGCAGAACAACCTACGAGCAGTACTTC
.,TRBV6-1,TRBD1,TRBJ1-1,CASSGFHRGTDTEAFF,TGTGCCAGCAGTGGGTTCCACAGGGGGACGGACACTGAAGCTTTCTTT
.,TRBV4-3,.,TRBJ2-2,CASSQEVSSGELFF,TGCGCCAGCAGCCAAGAGGTTAGCAGCGGGGAGCTGTTTTTT